This TCR beta chain was identified in a study of shared clonotypes between healthy human individuals (dated by TCRdb to about 2020). Concerning the study at large: The cohort included a few men and a couple of women between 18 and 49 years of age. For each donor, three plates each were used for CD4 naive and CD4 memory, two plates were used for CD8 naive, and one plate was used for CD8 memory. Blood TCR repertoires of several healthy adults were deeply sequenced to estimate repertoire size and the extent of clonotype sharing between individuals. Per donor, leukapheresis produced somewhere between about 0.8 and 9 billion PBMCs. Different laboratories and diverse techniques were used to prepare libraries and sequence TCR repertoires, to increase sequencing depth and limit assay-specific biases. Broad study findings and their caveats: When a few donors were compared, the shared fraction of clonotypes was 5% to 6.5% for naive CD4, 3.5% to 4% for naive CD8, roughly 2.3% for memory CD4, and around 0.4% for memory CD8. Clonotypes shared by all four sorted-subset donors showed higher generation probabilities than non-shared clonotypes. Sampling was restricted to blood, and TCR repertoires in tissues likely differ from the TCR repertoires found in blood. Even with the large sequencing depth, rarefaction of the sorted-subset datasets indicated that sequencing was incomplete. Larger estimated clonotype richness was generally found for naive subsets than for memory subsets. Pairwise subsampling indicated that sequencing depth was expected to affect the degree of clonotype sharing among donors. The genetic and exposure-history diversity represented was limited by the small number of donors.

Using the deep immunoSEQ assay, multiplex PCR amplified TCR CDR3 regions from genomic DNA. Genomic DNA extracted from each cell subset was distributed evenly over all wells of several immunoSEQ 96-well plates, and each plate served as one replicate. For sorted subsets, about 200 ng genomic DNA, equal to tens of thousands of T cell genomes, was loaded into each replicate PCR. Purified libraries were quantified with a Qubit 3.0 fluorometer, sized on a Bioanalyzer 2100, and re-quantified with the KAPA Library Quantification kit. Every immunoSEQ 96-well plate was sequenced on a dedicated single-read 150-cycle Illumina NextSeq 550 flow cell. Per the authors' processing: Because the immunoSEQ output included only junctional sequences and no quality scores, the filtering could not be the same as the filtering used for full-length reads. Sequences were annotated with PyIR, a Python wrapper for IgBLAST v1.9, and V/J genes and CDR3 were assigned using IMGT germline references. Reads were removed for weak V/J assignments (E-value above 1e-6), missing CDR3, stop codons, out-of-frame junctions, or ambiguous translated residues. A V3J clonotype was defined by an identical inferred V gene, J gene, and CDR3 amino acid sequence. To compute the percentage overlap between repertoires, the number of shared unique clonotypes was divided by the size of the smaller repertoire. Richness of each repertoire was evaluated using RTK rarefaction, the Chao1 estimator, and Recon v2.1 estimates of unobserved clonotypes. Generation probabilities for all TCRbeta clonotypes obtained by the gDNA method from several donors were computed using OLGA. This is the immuneACCESS table as TCRdb keeps it, with only in-frame sequences that have V and J called. A part of the clones is gone; compared with another copy, unresolved V genes explain less than half, and the rest is unexplained. V, J and clone size are those of that table, while D and trimming were read from the DNA. The sample table shows around 1.4 million clones, and roughly 98.5% are seen once. About 0.34% of the sample comes from the top ten.

For this clone: Its antigen remains unidentified. No much larger clone exists at a distance of one base, and base qualities are not known.

The donors were healthy, HIV-negative adults who had no recently reported acute infections or vaccinations. All donors were Caucasian adults living in Nashville, Tennessee, USA. CD4+ T cells were enriched by magnetic negative selection; naive cells were then positively selected on CD45RA, and the negative fraction formed the memory subset. Blood was obtained by leukapheresis, after which PBMCs were separated by Ficoll-Histopaque density gradient centrifugation and cryopreserved in liquid nitrogen vapor phase. Analytical flow cytometry was used to check the purity and quantity of every magnetically sorted T cell population. Genomic DNA was isolated from every sorted fraction and measured by UV absorbance on a Nanodrop 2000c. CDR1 and CDR2 are drawn from the germline V gene: SGHRS, YFSETQ. The CDR3 holds 15 amino acids from the cysteine to the phenylalanine. Of the read, only the CDR3 DNA is kept; its 45 bases are in frame from base 1. Trimming takes 3 bases off V and 0 bases off J; junction bases not matched to a gene: 5.

The sequenced sample was naive CD4+ T cells sorted from blood. This specimen's cell subset or site label, per the study, means: CD45RA+ positively selected. This TCR came from a man aged 30 to 39 in good health. Recombination joined TRBV5-1 with TRBJ2-7; TRBD2 aligns with 8 central bases. The CDR3 loop reads CASSSPSGSSYEQYF. The DNA sequence follows: TGCGCCAGCAGCTCCCCCAGCGGGAGCTCCTACGAGCAGTACTTC. Extended through the reference TRBV5-1 and TRBJ2-7 proteins, this CDR3 yields the full variable domain: KAGVTQTPRYLIKTRGQQVTLSCSPISGHRSVSWYQQTPGQGLQFLFEYFSETQRNKGNFPGRFSGRQFSNSRSEMNVSTLELGDSALYLCASSSPSGSSYEQYFGPGTRLTVT.